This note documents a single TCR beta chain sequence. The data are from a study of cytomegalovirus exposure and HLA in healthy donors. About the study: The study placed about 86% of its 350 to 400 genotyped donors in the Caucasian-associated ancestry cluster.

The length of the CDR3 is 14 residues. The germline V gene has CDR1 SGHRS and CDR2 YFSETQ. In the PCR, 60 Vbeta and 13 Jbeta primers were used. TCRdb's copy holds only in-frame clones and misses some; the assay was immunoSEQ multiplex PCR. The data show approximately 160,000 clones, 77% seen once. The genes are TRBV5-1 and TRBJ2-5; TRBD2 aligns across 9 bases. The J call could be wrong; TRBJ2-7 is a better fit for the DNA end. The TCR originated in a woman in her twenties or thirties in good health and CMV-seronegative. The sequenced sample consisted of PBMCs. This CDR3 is CASSLSGRHYEQYF. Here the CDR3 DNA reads TGCGCCAGCAGCTTGAGCGGGAGGCACTACGAGCAGTACTTC.